These T cell receptor beta chains were read from a single sample in a study of blood T cell repertoires in COVID-19. Sequencing used immunoSEQ multiplex PCR; TCRdb keeps in-frame clones, though not all of them. This table has over 150,000 clones, 65% to 90% appearing once. Material for sequencing was peripheral blood. Every receptor here comes from a woman aged 60-70 years with COVID-19, enrolled during active disease. Each CDR3 is given with its conserved first and last residue. D genes are given only for firm matches. Some rows mark clone size as missing; the rest say once, few, many or name a class of expanded clone.

J,size,D,V,DNA,CDR3
TRBJ1-3,NA,NA,TRBV5-1,TGCGCCAGCAGCTTGGACACCATCTCTGGAAACACCATATATTTT,CASSLDTISGNTIYF
TRBJ1-2,NA,NA,TRBV24-1,TGTGCCACCAGTGATCATAAGGGCGGGAATCTCTATGGCTACACCTTC,CATSDHKGGNLYGYTF
TRBJ2-7,NA,NA,TRBV5-5,TGTGCCAGCAGCTTAACAACAGGTCACGAGCAGTACTTC,CASSLTTGHEQYF
TRBJ1-5,NA,TRBD1,TRBV14,TGTGCCAGCAGCCGTAGACAGGGACATAGCAATCAGCCCCAGCATTTT,CASSRRQGHSNQPQHF
TRBJ1-1,NA,TRBD1,TRBV29-1,TGCAGCGTTCACAGGGGTACTGAAGCTTTCTTT,CSVHRGTEAFF
TRBJ1-3,once,NA,TRBV30,TGTGCCTGGAGTCCGACTTCGATCTCTGGAAACACCATATATTTT,CAWSPTSISGNTIYF
TRBJ1-1,NA,TRBD1,TRBV6-5,TGTGCCAGCAGTTTGGGACAGGGGGGTGCGAGGACTGAAGCTTTCTTT,CASSLGQGGARTEAFF
TRBJ1-1,few,NA,TRBV7-6,TGTGCCAGCAGCTTAGCCTTCCAGGAACGGACTGAAGCTTTCTTT,CASSLAFQERTEAFF
TRBJ2-3,NA,TRBD2,TRBV5-6,TGTGCCAGCAGCCGCATAGCGGGAGGAGTTGCAGATACGCAGTATTTT,CASSRIAGGVADTQYF
TRBJ1-1,NA,TRBD1,TRBV18,TGTGCCAGCTCACCACCGGGTCCAGGGGGGAAAACTGAAGCTTTCTTT,CASSPPGPGGKTEAFF
TRBJ1-4,NA,NA,TRBV18,TGTGCCAGCTCACCAGGGCTCGATACGGAAAAACTGTTTTTT,CASSPGLDTEKLFF